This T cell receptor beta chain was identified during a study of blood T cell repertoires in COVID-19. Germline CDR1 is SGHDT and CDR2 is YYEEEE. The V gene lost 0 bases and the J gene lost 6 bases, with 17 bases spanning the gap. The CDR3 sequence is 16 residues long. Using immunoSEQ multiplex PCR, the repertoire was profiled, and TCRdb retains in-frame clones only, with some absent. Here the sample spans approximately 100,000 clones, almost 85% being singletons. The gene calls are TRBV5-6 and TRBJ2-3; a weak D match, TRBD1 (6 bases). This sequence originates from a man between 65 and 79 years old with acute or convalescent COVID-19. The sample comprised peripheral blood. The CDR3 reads CASSLAAEQGPDTQYF. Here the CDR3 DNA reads TGTGCCAGCAGCTTGGCCGCGGAACAGGGTCCCGATACGCAGTATTTT.